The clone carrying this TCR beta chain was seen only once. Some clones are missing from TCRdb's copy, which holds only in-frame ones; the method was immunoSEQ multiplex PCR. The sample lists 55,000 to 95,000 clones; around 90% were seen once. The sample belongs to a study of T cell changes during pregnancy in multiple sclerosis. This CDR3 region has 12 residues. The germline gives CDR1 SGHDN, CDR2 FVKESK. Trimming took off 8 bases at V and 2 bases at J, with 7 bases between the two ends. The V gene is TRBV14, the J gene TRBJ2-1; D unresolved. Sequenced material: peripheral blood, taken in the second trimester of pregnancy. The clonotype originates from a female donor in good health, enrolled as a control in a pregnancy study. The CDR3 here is CASRLTYNEQFF. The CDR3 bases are TGTGCCAGCCGTCTTACCTACAATGAGCAGTTCTTC.